The 32 T cell receptor beta chains below were found in one sample sequenced in a study of monozygotic twins with inflammatory bowel disease. From the 5' RACE reads, TCRdb lists one entry per CDR3 protein and no DNA. The sample's table shows 210,000 or so distinct CDR3 sequences. The sequencing sample was made of blood. The source is a human donor with ulcerative colitis or Crohn's disease, or a healthy co-twin of an affected twin (not recorded which).

The chain recombines TRBV27 with TRBJ1-6; TCRdb proposes TRBD1, but this gene call is untestable without DNA. Germline V gives CDR1 MNHEY, CDR2 SMNVEV (reference sequence). This CDR3 is built from 16 residues. The CDR3 is CASSFDRDPYNSPLHF.

J is TRBJ2-3 and V is TRBV2. The CDR3 length is 13 residues. The germline CDR1 and CDR2 sequences are SNHLY and FYNNEI. This CDR3 reads CASSGGYTDTQYF. Full variable domain (rest looked up from reference TRBV2 and TRBJ2-3): EPEVTQTPSHQVTQMGQEVILRCVPISNHLYFYWYRQILGQKVEFLVSFYNNEISEKSEIFDDQFSVERPDGSNFTLKIRSTKLEDSAMYFCASSGGYTDTQYFGPGTRLTVL.

The rearrangement links TRBV3-1 to TRBJ2-7. CDR1 is LGHDT and CDR2 is YNNKEL in the germline V gene (reference sequence). This CDR3 is built from 12 residues. CDR3 in amino acids: CASSQAYHEQYF.

The chain is built from TRBV7-9 and TRBJ2-1; TCRdb selects TRBD1, and the lack of DNA leaves this call unchecked. Germline CDR1 and CDR2: SEHNR and FQNEAQ (reference sequence). This CDR3 is 14 amino acids long. CDR3: CASSRDGNYNEQFF. Full variable domain (rest looked up from reference TRBV7-9 and TRBJ2-1): DTGVSQNPRHKITKRGQNVTFRCDPISEHNRLYWYRQTLGQGPEFLTYFQNEAQLEKSRLLSDRFSAERPKGSFSTLEIQRTEQGDSAMYLCASSRDGNYNEQFFGPGTRLTVL.

The CDR3 spells CASSQERRGNYGYTF. This rearrangement joins TRBV4-1 to TRBJ1-2; as DNA is missing, the TRBD1 call by TCRdb cannot be tested. This CDR3 comprises 15 residues. Per germline, CDR1 MGHRA and CDR2 YSYEKL.

V usage is TRBV19 and J usage is TRBJ2-1; TCRdb reports TRBD1, a call that lacks DNA to check it against. The CDR3 spans 11 residues. CDR1 is LNHDA and CDR2 is SQIVND in the germline V gene (reference sequence). The CDR3 spells CASSIGTEEFF. Full variable domain (missing parts from reference TRBV19 and TRBJ2-1): DGGITQSPKYLFRKEGQNVTLSCEQNLNHDAMYWYRQDPGQGLRLIYYSQIVNDFQKGDIAEGYSVSREKKESFPLTVTSAQKNPTAFYLCASSIGTEEFFGPGTRLTVL.

The J gene is TRBJ2-1, the V gene TRBV20-1; TCRdb names TRBD2, which stays unverified in the absence of DNA. Germline CDR1 is DFQATT and CDR2 is SNEGSKA (reference sequence). This CDR3 region has 15 residues. The CDR3 sequence is CSAVQGTSAHNEQFF.

The chain couples TRBV10-3 to TRBJ1-6. The CDR3 spans 12 residues. Germline assignment: CDR1 ENHRY and CDR2 SYGVKD. This CDR3 reads CAIRGVDSPLHF.

The chain uses TRBV28 and TRBJ2-2; the TCRdb call, TRBD2, lacks DNA for checking. The CDR3 totals 16 residues. CDR1 MDHEN and CDR2 SYDVKM come from the germline V gene. The CDR3 reads CASSFLRGSATGELFF.

The J gene is TRBJ2-7, the V gene TRBV7-2; TCRdb's D call of TRBD2 is untestable without DNA. The CDR3 is 15 amino acids. Germline lookup yields CDR1 SGHTA and CDR2 FQGNSA. This CDR3 reads CASSLGTGPAYEQYF.

The chain has TRBV6-5 and TRBJ1-1. This CDR3 comprises 13 residues. Germline CDR1 MNHEY, CDR2 SVGAGI. The CDR3 is CTSSYKANTEAFF.

J is TRBJ2-2 and V is TRBV6-1. Germline V gene lookup returns CDR1 MNHNS and CDR2 SASEGT. The CDR3 covers 13 residues. The CDR3 loop reads CASSDLNTGELFF.

The chain has TRBV29-1 and TRBJ2-3; no DNA is available, so the TRBD2 call from TCRdb remains unchecked. Per the germline V gene, CDR1 is SQVTM and CDR2 is ANQGSEA. The CDR3 length is 15 residues. This chain's CDR3 is CSVEGGGRSTDTQYF.

The CDR3 sequence: CASSPTTGQFF. The rearrangement joins TRBV7-2 to TRBJ2-1; TCRdb's D gene call, TRBD2, goes unchecked for lack of DNA. The CDR3 is 11 residues long. Germline loops: CDR1 SGHTA, CDR2 FQGNSA.

This rearrangement joins TRBV28 to TRBJ1-3; TCRdb picks TRBD1, but there is no DNA to check that call. Germline V gene data show CDR1 as MDHEN and CDR2 as SYDVKM. The CDR3 extends over 17 amino acids. CDR3 in amino acids: CASAVPEFLGTGNTIYF.

This chain connects TRBV24-1 to TRBJ2-2; TCRdb returns TRBD1, unconfirmable since there is no DNA. This CDR3 region has 18 residues. Germline lookup yields CDR1 KGHDR and CDR2 SFDVKD. CDR3 loop: CATSDPPGQGVGTGELFF.

V gene TRBV6-5 combines with J gene TRBJ2-2; TCRdb returns TRBD2, unconfirmable since there is no DNA. Per germline, CDR1 MNHEY and CDR2 SVGAGI. The CDR3 is 16 amino acids. CDR3 sequence: CASSSRRGGFPAELFF.

The chain carries TRBV20-1 and TRBJ2-3; TCRdb picks TRBD2, but there is no DNA to check that call. Germline loops: CDR1 DFQATT, CDR2 SNEGSKA (reference sequence). The length of the CDR3 is 14 residues. This chain's CDR3 is CSASSGGSTDTQYF.

The V call is TRBV20-1, the J call TRBJ2-1. The V gene's germline CDR1 is DFQATT and CDR2 SNEGSKA (reference sequence). The CDR3 length is 14 residues. The CDR3 sequence is CSAEYRAPSNEQFF.

The chain couples TRBV18 to TRBJ2-7. CDR3 length equals 11 residues. CDR1 KGHSH and CDR2 LQKENI come from the germline V gene. CDR3 amino acids: CASSRGGEQYF.

The chain couples TRBV3-1 to TRBJ2-2. Germline lookup yields CDR1 LGHDT and CDR2 YNNKEL (reference sequence). The CDR3 extends over 15 amino acids. The CDR3 protein is CASSQLRVNTGELFF.

This sequence joins TRBV7-2 and TRBJ1-2; TCRdb's assignment of TRBD1 cannot be checked, as there is no DNA. CDR3 size: 13 residues. Germline CDR1 and CDR2: SGHTA and FQGNSA. CDR3 region: CASSPGGDYGYTF.

The V call is TRBV5-6, the J call TRBJ1-1. Germline assignment: CDR1 SGHDT and CDR2 YYEEEE. The CDR3 has 16 residues. CDR3 residues: CASSLVTRGPNTEAFF.

The chain carries TRBV11-2 and TRBJ2-7; no DNA is available, so the TRBD2 call from TCRdb remains unchecked. CDR1 and CDR2 (germline): SGHAT, FQNNGV. There are 14 residues in the CDR3. The CDR3 loop reads CASSGLAYSYEQYF.

This rearrangement joins TRBV6-5 to TRBJ1-1; TCRdb names TRBD1, which stays unverified in the absence of DNA. Germline CDR1 MNHEY, CDR2 SVGAGI. The length of the CDR3 is 13 residues. The CDR3: CASSTPRQGRAYF.

The chain uses TRBV18 and TRBJ2-3; TCRdb indicates TRBD1, and absent DNA this call remains unverified. In germline, CDR1 is KGHSH, CDR2 LQKENI. The CDR3 contains 16 residues. The CDR3 sequence: CASSPSWGGEADTQYF.

The chain is built from TRBV6-5 and TRBJ1-2. The CDR3 runs 12 residues. Germline V CDR1 and CDR2: MNHEY, SVGAGI. CDR3 amino acids: CASSYRNYGYTF.

The chain carries TRBV7-9 and TRBJ1-1; TCRdb indicates TRBD1, and absent DNA this call remains unverified. Germline values: CDR1 SEHNR, CDR2 FQNEAQ (reference sequence). The CDR3 extends over 15 amino acids. CDR3: CASSLNRGSNTEAFF.

The chain combines TRBV18 with TRBJ1-1; TCRdb names TRBD1, which stays unverified in the absence of DNA. The germline CDR1 and CDR2 sequences are KGHSH and LQKENI. This CDR3 contains 13 residues. The CDR3 loop is CASSLQVGVEAFF.

The chain uses TRBV11-2 and TRBJ2-7; TCRdb returns TRBD1, unconfirmable since there is no DNA. CDR1 SGHAT and CDR2 FQNNGV come from the germline V gene. CDR3 length: 17 residues. The CDR3 reads CASSSRVVQGFGYEQYF.

This chain connects TRBV20-1 to TRBJ2-3; TCRdb returns TRBD1, unconfirmable since there is no DNA. Germline V lookup: CDR1 DFQATT, CDR2 SNEGSKA (reference sequence). The CDR3 loop spans 15 amino acids. CDR3 sequence reads: CSAGPTGGRSDTQYF.

The chain is built from TRBV9 and TRBJ2-7; TCRdb indicates TRBD2, and absent DNA this call remains unverified. In germline, CDR1 is SGDLS, CDR2 YYNGEE. This CDR3 region has 15 residues. The CDR3 is CASSVGGSGSREQYF.